This T cell receptor (beta chain) emerged from a study of OX40 agonist ivuxolimab in advanced cancers. In the study overall: As their treatment, patients were administered ivuxolimab, an agonistic anti-OX40 (CD134) antibody. Study-wide findings and caveats: CD8+ T cells averaged more expanded clones than CD4+. Low normalized T-cell clonal expansion was additionally recorded for some nonresponders.

With respect to this clone: Its target is not known.

Profiled with immunoSEQ multiplex PCR; TCRdb holds only in-frame clones, not every one. The data show 67,000 or so clones, just under 85% seen once. Between the trimmed V and J ends, which lost 6 bases and 1 base, there was a span of 13 bases. The germline V gene encodes CDR1 MNHEY and CDR2 SVGAGI. There are 14 residues in the CDR3. With autoimmune disease history or systemic immunosuppression, patients were excluded. The TCR sequence derives from an adult with an advanced solid tumor such as melanoma, head and neck, liver or kidney cancer. This sample comprised CD4+ or CD8+ T cells sorted from blood, obtained in a trial of the OX40 agonist ivuxolimab. The chain uses TRBV6-5 and TRBJ2-7; D may be TRBD1 or TRBD2 (5 bases each). CDR3 DNA sequence: TGTGCCAGCAGCCCCCTCGAGGGGTCCTACGAGCAGTACTTC. Its protein is CASSPLEGSYEQYF.